A selection of T cell receptor beta chains follows, all from one sample in a study of control samples from healthy donors and cancer patients. Profiling relied on immunoSEQ multiplex PCR, and the TCRdb table lists in-frame clones only, not all of them. The data hold about 120,000 clones, with just under 90% observed a single time. Sequenced input: blood. The receptors come from a man aged 25 to 40 in good health. Both conserved end residues are part of each CDR3. D genes are given only for firm matches. The size of a clone is reported for some rows only, either as once, few or many, or as a class for expanded clones.

cdr3_nt cdr3_aa clone_size j_call cdr3_length d_call v_call
TGTGCCAGCAGTCCAGGACAGGGATCTTATAATTCACCCCTCCACTTT CASSPGQGSYNSPLHF NA TRBJ1-6 16 TRBD1 TRBV3-1/TRBV3-2
TGTGCCAGCATGTTGAACACCGGGGAGCTGTTTTTT CASMLNTGELFF once TRBJ2-2 12 NA TRBV6-5
TGCGCCAGCAGCTTGGCACCAGATAGGGAACAGCCCCAGCATTTT CASSLAPDREQPQHF NA TRBJ1-5 15 NA TRBV5-1
TGCGCCAGCAGCTTGGAAGCCGGGGGCGGCGAGACCCAGTACTTC CASSLEAGGGETQYF NA TRBJ2-5 15 NA TRBV5-1
TGTGCCGCCACTGGGGGGGACCAAGAGACCCAGTACTTC CAATGGDQETQYF NA TRBJ2-5 13 TRBD2 TRBV6-5
TGTGCCAGCAGCTTAGTCGGTAGCGGGGGGCGGGACTCCTACGAGCAGTACTTC CASSLVGSGGRDSYEQYF NA TRBJ2-7 18 TRBD2 TRBV13
TGTGCCAGCAGTGATGCCCCCTCCACAGATACGCAGTATTTT CASSDAPSTDTQYF NA TRBJ2-3 14 NA TRBV6-4
TGTGCCAGCAGTGAGCTCCGACAGGCCGGGAGGGAAAAACTGTTTTTT CASSELRQAGREKLFF NA TRBJ1-4 16 NA TRBV2
TGTGCCAGTAGTGTTCAGGGGAATCAGCCCCAGCATTTT CASSVQGNQPQHF NA TRBJ1-5 13 NA TRBV19
TGCAGTGCTAGTAGCCCCTCAACAGTTCGGCGGGGTCAGCCCCAGCATTTT CSASSPSTVRRGQPQHF NA TRBJ1-5 17 NA TRBV20-1
TGCGCCAGCAGCTCTAAGGCGGCGGGGGGGGTCAGGGAGCAGTTCTTC CASSSKAAGGVREQFF once TRBJ2-1 16 TRBD2 TRBV5-1
TGCGCCAGCAGCTTGATCAGGGGCGGGCAAGAGACCCAGTACTTC CASSLIRGGQETQYF once TRBJ2-5 15 NA TRBV5-1
TGTGCCAGCAGTGGATCCAATCGGGGACAGGTCTATGGCTACACCTTC CASSGSNRGQVYGYTF NA TRBJ1-2 16 TRBD1 TRBV2
TGTGCCAGCTCACCAGCGCCGGACAGGGTAAACACCATATATTTT CASSPAPDRVNTIYF many TRBJ1-3 15 TRBD1 TRBV18
TGTGCCAGCTCACCAAGGCGCATCGGGACAGGAGACTTCTATGGCTACACCTTC CASSPRRIGTGDFYGYTF NA TRBJ1-2 18 TRBD1 TRBV18
TGTGCCAGCAGTTTAAGTGGCACCGGGGAGCTGTTTTTT CASSLSGTGELFF NA TRBJ2-2 13 NA TRBV28
TGTGCCAGCAGCTCCGGGGTGGTCGAAAAACTGTTTTTT CASSSGVVEKLFF NA TRBJ1-4 13 NA TRBV6-5
TGTGCCAGCAGTTTAACCCCCGGACCGGATAGCAATCAGCCCCAGCATTTT CASSLTPGPDSNQPQHF few TRBJ1-5 17 NA TRBV28
TGTGCCAGCAGCTCCCGGACTAGCGGGGGGGACAATGAGCAGTTCTTC CASSSRTSGGDNEQFF NA TRBJ2-1 16 TRBD2 TRBV5-6
TGTGCCAGGACAAACCGGGCGTCGAGCACTGAAGCTTTCTTT CARTNRASSTEAFF NA TRBJ1-1 14 NA TRBV2
TGTGCCAGCAGCTTTGGGCAGGGGGCTGAAAAACTGTTTTTT CASSFGQGAEKLFF NA TRBJ1-4 14 TRBD1 TRBV7-2
TGCGCCAGCAGTGACCCCCTGCGGGGGGCGACAGATACGCAGTATTTT CASSDPLRGATDTQYF NA TRBJ2-3 16 TRBD2 TRBV10-2
TGCGCCTGCTGCCATGGGTGGGGGGGACTGGGTGAAGGCTACACCTTC CACCHGWGGLGEGYTF NA TRBJ1-2 16 NA TRBV4-1
TGTGCCAGCAGCTTAACTTCTACCCCGGGGCCTGAAGCTTTCTTT CASSLTSTPGPEAFF NA TRBJ1-1 15 NA TRBV5-5
TGCGCCAGCAGTGAGTCTAGGTACACAGATACGCAGTATTTT CASSESRYTDTQYF NA TRBJ2-3 14 NA TRBV10-1
TGTGCCAGCAGCTTTGGGAGGGCTAGCACAGATACGCAGTATTTT CASSFGRASTDTQYF NA TRBJ2-3 15 TRBD2 TRBV5-8
TGTGCCAGCAGTTGGGTTGCAACTAATGAAAAACTGTTTTTT CASSWVATNEKLFF NA TRBJ1-4 14 NA TRBV27